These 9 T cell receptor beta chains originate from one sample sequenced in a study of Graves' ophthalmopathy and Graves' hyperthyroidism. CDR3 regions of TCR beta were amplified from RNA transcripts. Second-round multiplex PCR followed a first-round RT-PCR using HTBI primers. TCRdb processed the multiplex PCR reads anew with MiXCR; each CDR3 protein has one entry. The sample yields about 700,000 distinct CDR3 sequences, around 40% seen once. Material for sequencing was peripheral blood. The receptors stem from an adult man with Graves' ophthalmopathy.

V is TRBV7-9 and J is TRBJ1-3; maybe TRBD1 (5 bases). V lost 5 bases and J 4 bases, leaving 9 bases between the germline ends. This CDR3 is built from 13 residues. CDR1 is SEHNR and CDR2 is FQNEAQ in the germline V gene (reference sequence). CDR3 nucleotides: TGTGCCAGCAGCACCAGGACAGGAAACACCATATATTTT. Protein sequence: CASSTRTGNTIYF.

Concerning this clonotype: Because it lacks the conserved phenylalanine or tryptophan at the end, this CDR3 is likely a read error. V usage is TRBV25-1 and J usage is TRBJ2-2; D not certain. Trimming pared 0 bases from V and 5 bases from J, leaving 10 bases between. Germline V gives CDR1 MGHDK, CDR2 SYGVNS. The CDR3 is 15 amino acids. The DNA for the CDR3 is TGTGCCAGCAGTGAATACGGCTTACGGACCGGGGAGCTGTTTCTT. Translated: CASSEYGLRTGELFL.

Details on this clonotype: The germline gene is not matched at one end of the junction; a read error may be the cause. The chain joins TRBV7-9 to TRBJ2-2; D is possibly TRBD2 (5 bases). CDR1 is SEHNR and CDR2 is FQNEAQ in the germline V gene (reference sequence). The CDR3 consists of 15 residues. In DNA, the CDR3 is TGCGCCAGCAGCCGGGATGGCGGAGCAACCGGGGAGCTGTTTTTT. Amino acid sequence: CASSRDGGATGELFF.

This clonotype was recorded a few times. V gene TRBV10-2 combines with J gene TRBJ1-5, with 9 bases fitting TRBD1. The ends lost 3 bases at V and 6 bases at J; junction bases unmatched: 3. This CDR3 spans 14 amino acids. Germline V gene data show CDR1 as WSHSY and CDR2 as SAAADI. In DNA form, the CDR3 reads TGCGCCAGCAGTGATGGGACAGGGAGTCAGCCCCAGCATTTT. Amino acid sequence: CASSDGTGSQPQHF.

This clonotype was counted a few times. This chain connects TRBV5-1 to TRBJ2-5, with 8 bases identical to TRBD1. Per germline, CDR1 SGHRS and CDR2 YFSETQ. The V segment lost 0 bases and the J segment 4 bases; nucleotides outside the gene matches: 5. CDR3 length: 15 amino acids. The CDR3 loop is CASSLATGVAETQYF. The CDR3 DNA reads TGCGCCAGCAGCTTGGCGACAGGGGTGGCAGAGACCCAGTACTTC.

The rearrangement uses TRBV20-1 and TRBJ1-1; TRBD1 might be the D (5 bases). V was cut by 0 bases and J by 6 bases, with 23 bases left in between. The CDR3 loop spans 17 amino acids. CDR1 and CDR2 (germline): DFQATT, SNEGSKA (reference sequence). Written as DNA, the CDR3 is TGCAGTGCTAGAGATTGGGAGTCGAAGGGGTCCCTCTCTGAAGCTTTCTTT. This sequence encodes CSARDWESKGSLSEAFF.

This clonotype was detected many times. The CDR3 here is CASSAGTGFGYTF. Written as DNA, the CDR3 is TGTGCCAGCAGCGCCGGGACAGGGTTTGGCTACACCTTC. The chain combines TRBV9 with TRBJ1-2; 9 bases agree with TRBD1. The trim removed 3 bases at V and 7 bases at J, leaving 4 bases unmatched. This CDR3 region has 13 residues. Germline-derived CDR1 and CDR2 are SGDLS and YYNGEE.

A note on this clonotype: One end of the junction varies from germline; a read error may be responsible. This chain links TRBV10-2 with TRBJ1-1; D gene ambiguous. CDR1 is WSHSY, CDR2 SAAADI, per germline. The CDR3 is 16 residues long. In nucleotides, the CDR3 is TGTGCCAGCAGTTCCTCACCCATATCTCGAGACACTGAAGCTTTCTTT. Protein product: CASSSSPISRDTEAFF.

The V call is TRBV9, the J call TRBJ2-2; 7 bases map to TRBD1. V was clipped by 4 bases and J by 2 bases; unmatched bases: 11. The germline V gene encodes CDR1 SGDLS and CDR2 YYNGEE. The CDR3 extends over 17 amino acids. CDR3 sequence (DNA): TGTGCCAGCAGCCGAGGACAGGTGACACACAACACCGGGGAGCTGTTTTTT. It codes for CASSRGQVTHNTGELFF.